This TCR beta chain was profiled in a study of T cell changes during pregnancy in multiple sclerosis. The CDR3 consists of 14 residues. J lost 6 bases, V lost 7 bases, and 9 bases had no gene match. Germline CDR1 SQVTM, CDR2 ANQGSEA. The table came from immunoSEQ multiplex PCR; TCRdb's copy has only in-frame clones and leaves some out. Among more than 30,000 clones listed, 85% to 95% were seen once. The source was CD4+ T cells from peripheral blood mononuclear cells, collected in the third trimester of pregnancy. The genes are TRBV29-1 and TRBJ2-1; 10 bases map to TRBD2. The TCR comes from a female donor in good health, enrolled as a control in a pregnancy study. The DNA for the CDR3 is TGCAGCGCCACGCTAGCGGGGGTGACCAATGAGCAGTTCTTC. Translation gives CSATLAGVTNEQFF.